One TCR beta chain is described in this entry. Its antigen remains unidentified. This CDR3 has 18 residues. Between the trimmed V and J ends, which lost 0 bases and 0 bases, there was a span of 17 bases. The PCR had 60 Vbeta and 13 Jbeta primers. Clones were sequenced by immunoSEQ multiplex PCR, and TCRdb holds only the in-frame ones, with some missing. The sample contains roughly 150,000 clones, roughly 80% of which appear only once. This sample was included in a study of cytomegalovirus exposure and HLA in healthy donors. Findings of the study overall: HLA alleles were associated with 15,000 to 20,000 TCR beta sequences in a later analysis at 0.05 false discovery rate. The study found most TCR sequences rare, yet found some public TCRs in many donors. The authors listed approximately 160 TCR beta chains as cytomegalovirus-associated. Diagnosis of cytomegalovirus status made by the classifier reportedly showed high specificity and sensitivity.

This chain joins TRBV23-1 and TRBJ1-1; D remains unclear. TRBV23-1 is treated as an ORF (open reading frame) with a function not yet certain. The sequencing sample was made of PBMCs. The sequence was obtained from a man in his forties in good health and CMV-seropositive. The CDR3 nucleotides read TGCGCCAGCAGTCAATCGTATCCGGACTGTACGATGAACACTGAAGCTTTCTTT. It yields the protein CASSQSYPDCTMNTEAFF.